Shown below are 19 T cell receptor beta chains from a single sample sequenced in a study of cytomegalovirus exposure and HLA in healthy donors. In the PCR, 60 Vbeta and 13 Jbeta primers were used. Measured with immunoSEQ multiplex PCR; TCRdb has only the in-frame clones, and not every one. Here the sample spans under 150,000 clones, about 79% being singletons. Sequenced: PBMCs. These receptors came from a male donor in good health and CMV-seronegative.

This clone came up once. The chain links TRBV5-1 to TRBJ1-4; D ambiguous. The germline V gene has CDR1 SGHRS and CDR2 YFSETQ. V lost 1 base and J lost 7, with 17 bases in between. This CDR3 comprises 16 residues. The DNA of the CDR3 is TGCGCCAGCAGCTTGATGGCACCCGTTGGTGGTGAAAAACTGTTTTTT. This codes for CASSLMAPVGGEKLFF.

J is TRBJ2-5 and V is TRBV10-3, with 8 bases aligning to TRBD1. The CDR3 contains 13 residues. The germline V gene has CDR1 ENHRY and CDR2 SYGVKD. Trimming took 8 bases from V and 3 from J; bases not matched to a gene: 5. The CDR3 region has the DNA TGTGCCATCGGGGGGACAGGAAAAGAGACCCAGTACTTC. Its protein product is CAIGGTGKETQYF.

The chain uses TRBV30 and TRBJ1-5; D is perhaps TRBD1 (6 bases). CDR3 size: 15 residues. Between the trimmed V and J ends, which lost 2 bases and 7 bases, there was a span of 18 bases. Germline V CDR1 and CDR2: GTSNPN, SVGIG (reference sequence). The CDR3 coding sequence is TGTGCCTGGAGTCCCCGGGGGGGCAACGGCCAGCCCCAGCATTTT. Encoded protein: CAWSPRGGNGQPQHF.

The rearrangement links TRBV5-4 to TRBJ2-7, with 11 bases lining up with TRBD2. The CDR3 extends over 18 amino acids. Germline CDR1 is SGHNT and CDR2 is YYREEE (reference sequence). The V and J ends lost 0 bases and 0 bases, in that order; junction bases with no gene match: 8. The CDR3 DNA reads TGTGCCAGCAGCTTGGGTTCGACTAGCGGGAAGAGCTCCTACGAGCAGTACTTC. Translated: CASSLGSTSGKSSYEQYF.

For the CDR3, the DNA is TGTGCCAGCAGCCCCACCAGACTAGCGCGTAACACCGGGGAGCTGTTTTTT. Its translation: CASSPTRLARNTGELFF. This chain uses TRBV7-2 with TRBJ2-2, with 8 bases aligning to TRBD2. The trim removed 5 bases at V and 2 bases at J, leaving 10 bases unmatched. The CDR3 has 17 residues. The germline gives CDR1 SGHTA, CDR2 FQGNSA.

The chain has TRBV7-3 and TRBJ2-5, with 8 bases identical to TRBD2. CDR3 length equals 13 residues. J lost 7 bases, V lost 2 bases, and 3 bases had no gene match. Germline loops: CDR1 SGHTA, CDR2 FQGTGA. CDR3 sequence reads: CASSLAGGGTQYF. The CDR3 nucleotides read TGTGCCAGCAGCTTAGCGGGAGGTGGGACCCAGTACTTC. Full variable domain (rest looked up from reference TRBV7-3 and TRBJ2-5): GAGVSQTPSNKVTEKGKYVELRCDPISGHTALYWYRQSLGQGPEFLIYFQGTGAADDSGLPNDRFFAVRPEGSVSTLKIQRTERGDSAVYLCASSLAGGGTQYFGPGTRLLVL.

The chain recombines TRBV19 with TRBJ1-5, with TRBD1 matching 8 bases. The CDR3 consists of 14 residues. Trimming took 10 bases from V and 5 from J; bases not matched to a gene: 10. The germline CDR1 and CDR2 sequences are LNHDA and SQIVND (reference sequence). CDR3 sequence: CAISIRGQDQPQHF. The CDR3 coding sequence is TGTGCCATTTCGATCAGGGGGCAGGATCAGCCCCAGCATTTT.

The chain joins TRBV18 to TRBJ1-1; 7 positions agree with TRBD1. The germline V gene encodes CDR1 KGHSH and CDR2 LQKENI. Trimming cost V 1 base and J 6 bases; bases outside gene matches: 2. The CDR3 runs 13 residues. In nucleotides, the CDR3 is TGTGCCAGCTCACCACGGCAGGGGGCTGAAGCTTTCTTT. This gives the protein CASSPRQGAEAFF.

CDR3 nucleotides: TGTGCCATCAGTGAGCAGGGTAGGCCCACGGGCTACACCTTC. It specifies CAISEQGRPTGYTF. The chain is built from TRBV10-3 and TRBJ1-2, with TRBD1 as a possible D gene (5 bases). V shed 2 bases and J shed 8 bases, with 15 bases lying between them. This CDR3 region has 14 residues. CDR1 is ENHRY and CDR2 is SYGVKD in the germline V gene.

V and J are TRBV25-1 and TRBJ2-3; TRBD2 might be the D (5 bases). V shed 5 bases and J shed 0 bases, with 6 bases lying between them. This CDR3 spans 13 amino acids. Per the germline V gene, CDR1 is MGHDK and CDR2 is SYGVNS. CDR3 in DNA: TGTGCCAGCAGTTGGACTAGCACAGATACGCAGTATTTT. Translating gives CASSWTSTDTQYF.

This rearrangement joins TRBV5-4 to TRBJ2-1; TRBD2 aligns across 9 bases. Germline trimming cut 1 base from V and 5 bases from J; bases unmatched to any gene: 1. Germline CDR1 and CDR2: SGHNT and YYREEE (reference sequence). The CDR3 sequence is 14 residues long. The CDR3 DNA reads as TGTGCCAGCAGCTTGCCTAGCGGGAACAATGAGCAGTTCTTC. This encodes CASSLPSGNNEQFF.

V is TRBV13 and J is TRBJ2-3, with 8 positions matching TRBD1. CDR1 and CDR2 from the germline V gene are PRHDT and FYEKMQ (reference sequence). The CDR3 totals 15 residues. V lost 5 bases and J lost 2; bases outside the gene matches: 6. Here the CDR3 reads CASSGTGTPTDTQYF. The CDR3 coding sequence is TGTGCCAGCAGCGGGACAGGAACACCCACAGATACGCAGTATTTT.

This chain joins TRBV18 and TRBJ2-2; the D is unclear. The V and J ends lost 6 bases and 3 bases respectively, with 5 bases between them. This CDR3 has 12 amino acids. The germline V gene has CDR1 KGHSH and CDR2 LQKENI. The CDR3: CASSHDTGELFF. The CDR3 bases are TGTGCCAGCTCTCATGACACCGGGGAGCTGTTTTTT.

V is TRBV6-6 and J is TRBJ2-7; 7 nucleotides agree with TRBD1. The V and J ends lost 2 bases and 0 bases, in that order; junction bases with no gene match: 1. The germline CDR1 and CDR2 sequences are MNHNY and SVGAGI (reference sequence). CDR3 length: 14 residues. CDR3 sequence (DNA): TGTGCCAGCAGTTACCGGACAGGCTCCTACGAGCAGTACTTC. As protein: CASSYRTGSYEQYF.

Points on this clone: One junction end disagrees with the germline gene, perhaps due to a read error. This chain uses TRBV18 with TRBJ1-2; no definite D call. Germline CDR1 KGHSH, CDR2 LQKENI. The CDR3 has 13 amino acids. The CDR3 spells CASSPRGIDGYIF. CDR3 coding DNA: TGTGCCAGCTCACCGCGGGGTATTGATGGCTACATCTTC.

This clone was counted once. The V and J genes are TRBV7-9 and TRBJ1-1; TRBD1 matches at 8 bases. V was clipped by 6 bases and J by 3 bases; unmatched bases: 6. The CDR3 sequence is 14 residues long. The germline CDR1 and CDR2 sequences are SEHNR and FQNEAQ (reference sequence). The CDR3 sequence is CASRFGQGHTEAFF. The CDR3 DNA reads TGTGCCAGCAGATTCGGACAGGGACACACTGAAGCTTTCTTT.

The chain is built from TRBV27 and TRBJ2-2; D may be TRBD2 (5 bases). Germline CDR1 MNHEY, CDR2 SMNVEV (reference sequence). CDR3 length: 15 residues. The germline V and J ends were trimmed by 7 bases and 6 bases, with 18 bases remaining between them. The CDR3 here is CASKKVGELPGELFF. CDR3 DNA sequence: TGTGCCAGCAAAAAGGTCGGGGAGTTGCCCGGGGAGCTGTTTTTT.

The chain joins TRBV29-1 to TRBJ1-1; the D gene is possibly TRBD1 (6 bases). There are 14 residues in the CDR3. Per germline, CDR1 SQVTM and CDR2 ANQGSEA. V shed 1 base and J shed 5 bases, with 14 bases lying between them. CDR3 sequence (DNA): TGCAGCGTTGAAGGCTTACAGGGTGGGACTGAAGCTTTCTTT. It translates to CSVEGLQGGTEAFF.

This chain links TRBV4-3 with TRBJ2-1, with D perhaps matching TRBD2 (5 bases). Germline CDR1 and CDR2: LGHNA and YSLEER. The CDR3 totals 14 residues. The V end lost 2 bases, the J end lost 9 bases, and 14 bases lay between the germline ends. CDR3 nucleotides: TGCGCCAGCAGCCAAAATTTCCCGGGAACTGAGCAGTTCTTC. Amino acid sequence: CASSQNFPGTEQFF.